This T cell receptor (beta chain) was sequenced during a study of blood T cell repertoires in COVID-19. Germline V CDR1 and CDR2: LGHDT, YNNKEL (reference sequence). The CDR3 consists of 14 residues. V dropped 0 bases and J dropped 10 bases, with 12 bases sitting between them. In the original analysis: Researchers report that nucleated cell counts were estimated from reference gene primer amplification. Measured with immunoSEQ multiplex PCR; TCRdb has only the in-frame clones, and not every one. V and J calls and clone size are copied from that table; D and trimming were computed from the DNA. In the table there are 190,000 or so clones, about 86% of which are singletons.

Sequencing was done on a sample of peripheral blood. The J gene is TRBJ1-4, the V gene TRBV3-1 (or the pseudogene TRBV3-2); D ambiguous. This clonotype originated in a man in his forties or fifties with active or convalescent COVID-19. The chain's CDR3 is CASSQEAVEGKLFF. CDR3 DNA: TGTGCCAGCAGCCAAGAAGCGGTAGAGGGAAAACTGTTTTTT.